Below are 14 T cell receptor beta chains sequenced from a single sample in a study of neurological immune-mediated disorders. Each CDR3 protein gets one entry after TCRdb re-called the 5' RACE reads with MiXCR. The sample has approximately 84,000 distinct CDR3 sequences, roughly 4.3% seen once. Time point of the sample: longitudinal time-point 3. The sequenced sample consisted of PBMCs. Source of these receptors: an older woman with multiple sclerosis.

Many counts were recorded for this clonotype. The chain has TRBV5-1 and TRBJ2-5; 7 positions match TRBD1. Germline CDR1 and CDR2: SGHRS and YFSETQ. V lost 7 bases and J lost 4; bases outside the gene matches: 10. The CDR3 has 14 amino acids. In nucleotides, the CDR3 is TGCGCCAGCGGACAGGCAAACAGGAGAGAGACCCAGTACTTC. It yields the protein CASGQANRRETQYF.

The sample holds many counts of this clonotype. The rearrangement uses TRBV5-1 and TRBJ2-2, with D unclear. There are 16 residues in the CDR3. Germline V gene data show CDR1 as SGHRS and CDR2 as YFSETQ. V lost 5 bases and J 6 bases, leaving 20 bases between the germline ends. Here the CDR3 reads CASSFLPGPAAGELFF. The CDR3 DNA sequence: TGCGCCAGCAGTTTCCTACCCGGGCCCGCGGCCGGGGAGCTGTTTTTT.

Turning to this clonotype: A clone one base away is much larger, so this may be a read error. The V and J genes are TRBV9 and TRBJ2-7; 10 bases map to TRBD2. This CDR3 has 15 amino acids. CDR1 SGDLS and CDR2 YYNGEE come from the germline V gene. CDR3 sequence reads: CANSKDPSGGYEQYF. Written as DNA, the CDR3 is TGTGCCAACAGCAAAGACCCTAGCGGGGGCTACGAGCAGTACTTC.

This clonotype was detected many times. This chain links TRBV3-1 with TRBJ2-1, with TRBD2 as a possible D gene (6 bases). CDR3 size: 17 residues. In germline, CDR1 is LGHDT, CDR2 YNNKEL (reference sequence). The ends were cut back, 1 base at V and 3 bases at J, with 16 bases in the middle. CDR3 residues: CASSQAKSAGIYNEQFF. The CDR3 bases are TGTGCCAGCAGCCAAGCAAAATCTGCGGGGATCTACAATGAGCAGTTCTTC.

This clonotype was seen repeatedly, ten times or more. The chain combines TRBV12-3 or TRBV12-4 with TRBJ2-7; TRBD1 is a possible D gene (6 bases). The length of the CDR3 is 13 residues. With 3 bases removed from V and 3 bases from J, the gap between germline ends came to 9 bases. CDR3 residues: CASSFQGNYEQYF. The CDR3 nucleotides read TGTGCCAGCAGTTTCCAGGGGAACTACGAGCAGTACTTC.

This clonotype was found many times. This chain links TRBV6-6 with TRBJ1-1; the match to TRBD1 covers 7 bases. V lost 7 bases to trimming and J lost 0 bases; unmatched junction nucleotides: 11. CDR1 and CDR2 (germline): MNHNY, SVGAGI (reference sequence). This CDR3 spans 16 amino acids. The CDR3 protein is CASTLRTGAMNTEAFF. CDR3 nucleotides: TGTGCCAGCACTCTACGGACAGGCGCGATGAACACTGAAGCTTTCTTT.

This clonotype was recorded many times. This chain connects TRBV4-1 to TRBJ1-2, with 11 bases matching TRBD1. The CDR3 has 15 residues. Germline V CDR1 and CDR2: MGHRA, YSYEKL. After removal of 4 bases from V and 4 bases from J, the junction contained 5 bases not matched to a gene. The CDR3 DNA is TGCGCCAGCAGCCCAGGGGACAGGGGGATCTATGGCTACACCTTC. Translated: CASSPGDRGIYGYTF.

This clonotype was observed a handful of times. The chain links TRBV11-2 to TRBJ2-5, with TRBD1 as a possible D gene (6 bases). The CDR3 totals 14 residues. V lost 4 bases and J 2 bases, leaving 11 bases between the germline ends. Germline CDR1 SGHAT, CDR2 FQNNGV. The CDR3 protein is CASSSDRIQETQYF. In DNA form, the CDR3 reads TGTGCCAGCAGCTCAGACAGGATTCAAGAGACCCAGTACTTC.

This chain uses TRBV6-5 with TRBJ2-3; D may match TRBD1 or TRBD2 (5 bases each). Trimming left V 6 bases short and J 3 bases short, with 10 bases between. Germline V gene data show CDR1 as MNHEY and CDR2 as SVGAGI. The CDR3 covers 13 residues. This CDR3 is CASREGPTDTQYF. CDR3 nucleotides: TGTGCCAGCAGAGAGGGGCCAACAGATACGCAGTATTTT.

This clonotype occurred many times. The chain joins TRBV5-5 to TRBJ2-1; 12 bases are a match to TRBD2. The ends lost 4 bases at V and 8 bases at J; junction bases unmatched: 4. The CDR3 spans 14 residues. The germline V gene encodes CDR1 SGHKS and CDR2 YYEKEE (reference sequence). The DNA of the CDR3 is TGTGCCAGCAGCGTACTAGCGGGGGGCGATGAGCAGTTCTTC. Its protein product is CASSVLAGGDEQFF.

This clonotype was counted at least ten times. The chain couples TRBV3-1 to TRBJ1-1, with D possibly being TRBD1 (5 bases). Deletions cut 4 bases from V and 3 bases from J, with 9 bases between. Germline V gene sequence: CDR1 LGHDT, CDR2 YNNKEL (reference sequence). The CDR3 covers 13 residues. CDR3 nucleotide sequence: TGTGCCAGCAGCCGTCGGGGCGACACTGAAGCTTTCTTT. It yields the protein CASSRRGDTEAFF.

This clonotype appeared many times. The V and J genes are TRBV5-1 and TRBJ2-7; 11 nucleotides match TRBD2. J lost 7 bases, V lost 5 bases, and 14 bases had no gene match. Germline loops: CDR1 SGHRS, CDR2 YFSETQ. This CDR3 region has 16 residues. The CDR3 loop reads CASRRLAGQPSGEQYF. The CDR3 DNA reads TGCGCCAGCAGAAGACTAGCGGGGCAACCCTCGGGGGAGCAGTACTTC.

This clonotype was seen ten or more times. CDR3 residues: CSAQGQRNEKLFF. As DNA, the CDR3 is TGCAGTGCCCAGGGACAGCGTAATGAAAAACTGTTTTTT. This sequence joins TRBV20-1 and TRBJ1-4; 7 bases align to TRBD1. Germline CDR1 and CDR2: DFQATT and SNEGSKA (reference sequence). Trimming at V came to 6 bases and at J to 4 bases, leaving 5 bases not matched to a gene. The CDR3 extends over 13 amino acids.

This clonotype occurred many times. The V and J genes are TRBV29-1 and TRBJ2-7; TRBD1 might be the D (6 bases). The CDR3 is made up of 12 amino acids. Trimming left V 7 bases short and J 0 bases short, with 10 bases between. Germline V gene lookup returns CDR1 SQVTM and CDR2 ANQGSEA. The CDR3 DNA follows: TGCAGCGGTGGACAGAGCTCCTACGAGCAGTACTTC. This gives the protein CSGGQSSYEQYF.